Below, 27 T cell receptor beta chains from the same sample are listed, as sequenced in a study of blood T cell repertoires in COVID-19. Some clones are missing from TCRdb's copy, which holds only in-frame ones; the method was immunoSEQ multiplex PCR. The sample contains some 190,000 clones, roughly 87% of which appear only once. The sequenced sample was PBMCs or T cells enriched from blood (not recorded which). These receptors were collected from a woman between 40 and 55 years old with acute COVID-19.

The chain has TRBV12-3 or TRBV12-4 and TRBJ1-1; D is undetermined. Trimming pared 0 bases from V and 7 bases from J, leaving 6 bases between. This CDR3 comprises 12 residues. This CDR3 is CASSLAQVEAFF. The CDR3 nucleotides are TGTGCCAGCAGTTTAGCTCAGGTTGAAGCTTTCTTT.

Concerning this clone itself: A junction boundary mismatches the germline segment, possibly from a read error. V is TRBV7-7 and J is TRBJ2-7; the D gene is possibly TRBD2 (5 bases). The CDR3 covers 15 residues. Germline V lookup: CDR1 SSHAT, CDR2 FNYEAQ (reference sequence). This CDR3 reads CASSIRRGQSYEQYF. In DNA, the CDR3 is TGTGCTAGCAGCATTAGACGAGGGCAATCCTACGAGCAGTACTTC.

This clone was found a few times. The chain employs TRBV19 and TRBJ1-1, with 7 bases identical to TRBD1. In germline, CDR1 is LNHDA, CDR2 SQIVND (reference sequence). V shed 7 bases and J 6 bases; nucleotides not matched to a gene: 11. The CDR3 is 14 residues long. CDR3 region: CASKLTRQGAEAFF. The CDR3 region has the DNA TGTGCCAGTAAGTTAACCCGACAGGGAGCTGAAGCTTTCTTT.

The V call is TRBV7-5, the J call TRBJ2-1; the table's D call, TRBD2, was not checked against the DNA. TRBV7-5 is an annotated pseudogene. This CDR3 has 14 residues. CDR3 bases: TGTGCCAGAAGCTTAAACCTAGTATACAATGAGCAGTTCTTC. It encodes CARSLNLVYNEQFF.

This rearrangement joins TRBV5-1 to TRBJ2-7; tentatively, D is TRBD1 (5 bases). This CDR3 is built from 15 residues. CDR1 SGHRS and CDR2 YFSETQ come from the germline V gene. V dropped 4 bases and J dropped 3 bases, with 17 bases sitting between them. The CDR3 here is CASSPQAGLGYEQYF. CDR3 nucleotide sequence: TGCGCCAGCAGCCCTCAGGCAGGGCTCGGCTACGAGCAGTACTTC.

The chain uses TRBV10-3 and TRBJ2-1; TRBD2 matches at 8 bases. The CDR3 extends over 17 amino acids. V shed 3 bases and J 8 bases; nucleotides not matched to a gene: 15. Germline assignment: CDR1 ENHRY and CDR2 SYGVKD. The CDR3 protein is CAISDPDSPGGPHEQFF. In nucleotides, the CDR3 is TGTGCCATCAGTGACCCCGACTCTCCGGGAGGGCCCCATGAGCAGTTCTTC.

V and J are TRBV6-1 and TRBJ2-4, with D unresolved. V was clipped by 6 bases and J by 0 bases, with 6 bases between them. The CDR3 has 13 residues. The V gene's germline CDR1 is MNHNS and CDR2 SASEGT. DNA for the CDR3: TGTGCCAGCAGGACACTAGCCAAAAACATTCAGTACTTC. Translation: CASRTLAKNIQYF.

The chain links TRBV2 to TRBJ2-7; 8 positions match TRBD2. The germline V gene has CDR1 SNHLY and CDR2 FYNNEI. V shed 5 bases and J 6 bases; nucleotides not matched to a gene: 6. This CDR3 has 13 amino acids. CDR3 DNA: TGTGCCAGCAGTACCGGGGGGGCCACCGAGCAGTACTTC. This gives the protein CASSTGGATEQYF.

CDR3 coding DNA: TGTGCCAGCAGTTCAGGACCGACAGGGTTTAACTATGGCTACACCTTC. Its translation is CASSSGPTGFNYGYTF. The V and J genes are TRBV27 and TRBJ1-2; TRBD1 matches 7 bases. Germline lookup yields CDR1 MNHEY and CDR2 SMNVEV (reference sequence). Unmatched junction bases numbered 9, after V lost 4 bases and J lost 1 base. The CDR3 spans 16 residues.

The J gene is TRBJ2-5, the V gene TRBV5-1; D perhaps matches TRBD2 (6 bases). The CDR3 has 15 residues. Germline assignment: CDR1 SGHRS and CDR2 YFSETQ. Trimming pared 1 base from V and 6 bases from J, leaving 16 bases between. As DNA, the CDR3 is TGCGCCAGCAGCTTGAAGGCAACGGGGGTCCAGACCCAGTACTTC. Residues: CASSLKATGVQTQYF.

This clone was detected only once. The CDR3 spells CAWGLGGGSQYEQYF. CDR3 sequence (DNA): TGTGCCTGGGGCTTGGGGGGGGGTTCCCAATACGAGCAGTACTTC. The V call is TRBV30, the J call TRBJ2-7; 7 nucleotides line up with TRBD2. The CDR3 totals 15 residues. V shed 5 bases and J 4 bases; nucleotides not matched to a gene: 14. CDR1 is GTSNPN and CDR2 is SVGIG in the germline V gene (reference sequence).

V and J are TRBV9 and TRBJ2-3; TRBD1 is a possible D gene (5 bases). The CDR3 is made up of 16 amino acids. CDR1 SGDLS and CDR2 YYNGEE come from the germline V gene. Trimming left V 0 bases short and J 0 bases short, with 11 bases between. CDR3 sequence (DNA): TGTGCCAGCAGCGTAGATCAGGGCCGAAGCACAGATACGCAGTATTTT. This gives the protein CASSVDQGRSTDTQYF.

The rearrangement joins TRBV3-1 (or the pseudogene TRBV3-2) to TRBJ2-5, with TRBD2 identical over 10 bases. Germline V CDR1 and CDR2: LGHDT, YNNKEL (reference sequence). V shed 2 bases, J shed 5 bases, and the junction held 14 bases outside the gene matches. CDR3 length equals 18 residues. The CDR3 bases are TGTGCCAGCAGCCAACCGAGCCCAATACTAGCGGGGCGGGAGACCCAGTACTTC. Its translation: CASSQPSPILAGRETQYF.

The chain combines TRBV11-2 with TRBJ1-3, with TRBD1 identical over 7 bases. J was trimmed by 3 bases and V by 2 bases; bases with no gene match: 7. This CDR3 contains 16 residues. Germline values: CDR1 SGHAT, CDR2 FQNNGV. The CDR3 protein is CASSLRGGSSGNTIYF. The CDR3 DNA is TGTGCCAGCAGCTTAAGAGGGGGCAGTAGTGGAAACACCATATATTTT. The complete variable domain, with remaining parts taken from reference TRBV11-2 and TRBJ1-3, reads EAGVAQSPRYKIIEKRQSVAFWCNPISGHATLYWYQQILGQGPKLLIQFQNNGVVDDSQLPKDRFSAERLKGVDSTLKIQPAKLEDSAVYLCASSLRGGSSGNTIYFGEGSWLTVV.

The chain joins TRBV3-1 (or the pseudogene TRBV3-2) to TRBJ2-7; no firm D call. The CDR3 has 16 amino acids. In germline, CDR1 is LGHDT, CDR2 YNNKEL (reference sequence). With 0 bases removed from V and 2 bases from J, the gap between germline ends came to 14 bases. CDR3 bases: TGTGCCAGCAGCCAAGAAGTGGAGACCCTGACCTACGAGCAGTACTTC. Translating gives CASSQEVETLTYEQYF.

The chain uses TRBV2 and TRBJ2-1, with a possible D match to TRBD1 (5 bases). This CDR3 region has 16 residues. CDR1 and CDR2 from the germline V gene are SNHLY and FYNNEI. Trimming pared 6 bases from V and 7 bases from J, leaving 22 bases between. CDR3 bases: TGTGCCAGCAGGGGGCCTCTGCGAGGCCCCCTAAATGAGCAGTTCTTC. The encoded protein is CASRGPLRGPLNEQFF.

This clone occurred once. The chain is built from TRBV5-8 and TRBJ1-5; a weak D match, TRBD1 (5 bases). V was shortened by 4 bases and J by 5 bases, with 13 bases between the two germline ends. The CDR3 sequence is 14 residues long. Germline V CDR1 and CDR2: SGHTS, YDEGEE. This CDR3 reads CASSPGRGYQPQHF. As DNA, the CDR3 is TGTGCCAGCAGCCCCGGGAGGGGATATCAGCCCCAGCATTTT.

DNA of the CDR3: TGTGCCAGCAGTTACTCATTGGACTATCTCCAAGAGACCCAGTACTTC. Its protein product is CASSYSLDYLQETQYF. The chain links TRBV6-2 or TRBV6-3 to TRBJ2-5, with D possibly being TRBD2 (6 bases). Trimming took 0 bases from V and 1 from J, leaving 12 bases between them. Germline lookup yields CDR1 MNHEY and CDR2 SVGEGT. This CDR3 is 16 amino acids long.

V usage is TRBV5-1 and J usage is TRBJ2-7; D remains unclear. Germline V gene sequence: CDR1 SGHRS, CDR2 YFSETQ. The CDR3 contains 14 residues. V lost 0 bases to trimming and J lost 2 bases, with 9 bases between them. The CDR3 region is CASSLGQDTYEQYF. In DNA, the CDR3 is TGCGCCAGCAGCTTGGGCCAGGATACCTACGAGCAGTACTTC.

The chain recombines TRBV5-1 with TRBJ1-2; unclear D gene. The CDR3 is 14 residues long. Per the germline V gene, CDR1 is SGHRS and CDR2 is YFSETQ. V gave up 3 bases and J gave up 8 bases, with 17 bases separating them. The CDR3 is CASSSWTSKDGYTF. CDR3 DNA: TGCGCCAGCAGCTCCTGGACTTCTAAGGACGGCTACACCTTC. The whole variable domain, filled in from reference TRBV5-1 and TRBJ1-2, reads KAGVTQTPRYLIKTRGQQVTLSCSPISGHRSVSWYQQTPGQGLQFLFEYFSETQRNKGNFPGRFSGRQFSNSRSEMNVSTLELGDSALYLCASSSWTSKDGYTFGSGTRLTVV.

This sequence joins TRBV3-1 (or the pseudogene TRBV3-2) and TRBJ2-5, with 7 bases matching TRBD1. The germline CDR1 and CDR2 sequences are LGHDT and YNNKEL (reference sequence). The CDR3 contains 20 residues. V dropped 5 bases and J dropped 0; count of bases not matched to a gene: 21. DNA of the CDR3: TGTGCCAGCAGCTCAAGGGCTTATGTTGGGGACGACAGGGACCAAGAGACCCAGTACTTC. Encoded protein: CASSSRAYVGDDRDQETQYF.

This sequence joins TRBV11-2 and TRBJ2-3; 10 bases fit TRBD2. The length of the CDR3 is 17 residues. Germline V gene data show CDR1 as SGHAT and CDR2 as FQNNGV. V lost 5 bases, J lost 5 bases, and 13 bases stayed unmatched. In nucleotides, the CDR3 is TGTGCCAGCAGCCTCGGAGGGACTAGCGCTGGGGTAGATACGCAGTATTTT. This gives the protein CASSLGGTSAGVDTQYF.

V is TRBV23-1 and J is TRBJ2-1; the D gene is possibly TRBD2 (7 bases). TRBV23-1 is classed as an ORF, of uncertain function. This CDR3 comprises 15 residues. Trimming took off 0 bases at V and 8 bases at J, with 14 bases between the two ends. The CDR3 coding sequence is TGCGCCAGCAGTCAATCAGGCACAGGGAGGGATGAGCAGTTCTTC. It yields the protein CASSQSGTGRDEQFF.

The rearrangement uses TRBV4-3 and TRBJ1-4; D is undetermined. The CDR3 is 16 amino acids. V was pared by 4 bases and J by 5 bases, with 17 bases between. Germline-derived CDR1 and CDR2 are LGHNA and YSLEER. The CDR3 is CASSRDWATQNEKLFF. In nucleotides, the CDR3 is TGCGCCAGCAGCCGAGATTGGGCGACACAGAATGAAAAACTGTTTTTT.

The chain employs TRBV29-1 and TRBJ2-3, with 10 positions matching TRBD2. CDR1 is SQVTM, CDR2 ANQGSEA, per germline. V shed 7 bases, J shed 5 bases, and the junction held 9 bases outside the gene matches. This CDR3 contains 14 residues. CDR3: CSGDSGTSVDTQYF. For the CDR3, the DNA is TGCAGCGGTGACTCTGGGACTAGCGTAGATACGCAGTATTTT.

This chain connects TRBV5-6 to TRBJ1-1; the D is unclear. Trimming stripped 6 bases from V and 2 bases from J, with 11 bases between. There are 13 residues in the CDR3. Germline values: CDR1 SGHDT, CDR2 YYEEEE. CDR3 protein: CASIDTSNTEAFF. CDR3 in DNA: TGTGCCAGCATCGACACCTCCAACACTGAAGCTTTCTTT.

Only one count was recorded for this clone. The V gene is TRBV28, the J gene TRBJ1-1; D is unresolved. Trimming stripped 6 bases from V and 6 bases from J, with 14 bases between. Germline V gene lookup returns CDR1 MDHEN and CDR2 SYDVKM. CDR3 length equals 13 residues. The CDR3: CASSEKPTAEAFF. In nucleotides, the CDR3 is TGTGCCAGCAGCGAAAAGCCCACAGCTGAAGCTTTCTTT. The entire variable domain, with the rest obtained from reference TRBV28 and TRBJ1-1, is as follows: DVKVTQSSRYLVKRTGEKVFLECVQDMDHENMFWYRQDPGLGLRLIYFSYDVKMKEKGDIPEGYSVSREKKERFSLILESASTNQTSMYLCASSEKPTAEAFFGQGTRLTVV.